This T cell receptor (beta chain) was documented in a study of a mutant IDH1 vaccine in newly diagnosed glioma. Whole-study results and caveats: There were vaccine-induced immune responses in roughly 95% of the patients.

V lost 4 bases and J lost 1, with 7 bases in between. From germline, CDR1 is SQVTM and CDR2 ANQGSEA. The CDR3 is 13 amino acids. Time point of the sample: baseline, week 1 (first vaccination visit). The sample's treatment: pre-vaccination baseline after standard-of-care therapy. Clones were read by immunoSEQ multiplex PCR, and TCRdb kept only the in-frame ones, dropping some. This table holds approximately 92,000 clones, around four fifths found once. Concerning this clone: Its antigen is not identified.

Sequences were derived from PBMCs, sampled from a glioma patient treated with radiotherapy, temozolomide or both. The source is a man aged 35 to 55 with glioma. The rearrangement joins TRBV29-1 to TRBJ2-2; the D gene is possibly TRBD2 (5 bases). CDR3 nucleotide sequence: TGCAGCGTTGGAGGGTTGAACACCGGGGAGCTGTTTTTT. Translated, it gives CSVGGLNTGELFF.